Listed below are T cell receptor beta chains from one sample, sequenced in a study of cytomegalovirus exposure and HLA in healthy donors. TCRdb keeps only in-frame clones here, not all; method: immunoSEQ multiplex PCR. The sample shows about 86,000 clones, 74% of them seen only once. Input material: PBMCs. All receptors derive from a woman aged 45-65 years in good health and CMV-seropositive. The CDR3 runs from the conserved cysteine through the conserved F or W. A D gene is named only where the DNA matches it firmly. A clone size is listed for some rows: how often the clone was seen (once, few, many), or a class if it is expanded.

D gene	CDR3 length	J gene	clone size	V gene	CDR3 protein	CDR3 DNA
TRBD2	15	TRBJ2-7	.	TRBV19	CASSLRDYRGYEQYF	TGTGCCAGTAGTCTTCGGGACTACCGAGGCTACGAGCAGTACTTC
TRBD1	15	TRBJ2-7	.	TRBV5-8	CASSGDRGYEYEQYF	TGTGCCAGCAGCGGAGACAGGGGATACGAATACGAGCAGTACTTC
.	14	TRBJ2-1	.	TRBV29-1	CSVEAGFPHNEQFF	TGCAGCGTTGAAGCGGGATTCCCCCACAATGAGCAGTTCTTC
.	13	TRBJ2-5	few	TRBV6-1	CASRPQGRETQYF	TGTGCCAGCAGACCGCAGGGTCGAGAGACCCAGTACTTC
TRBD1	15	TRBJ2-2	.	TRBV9	CASSGQGGNTGELFF	TGTGCCAGCAGCGGACAGGGGGGGAACACCGGGGAGCTGTTTTTT
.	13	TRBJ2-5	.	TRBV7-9	CASSIRLEETQYF	TGTGCCAGCAGCATCCGGCTAGAAGAGACTCAGTACTTC
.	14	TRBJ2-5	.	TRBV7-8	CASSFRGSQETQYF	TGTGCCAGCAGCTTTAGGGGGTCCCAAGAGACCCAGTACTTC
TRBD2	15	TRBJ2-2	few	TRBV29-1	CSVANLAGDTGELFF	TGCAGCGTGGCGAATCTAGCGGGAGACACCGGGGAGCTGTTTTTT
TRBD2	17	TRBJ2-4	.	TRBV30	CAWSVGLASGSWEVQYF	TGTGCCTGGAGTGTAGGCTTGGCTAGCGGGAGCTGGGAAGTTCAGTACTTC
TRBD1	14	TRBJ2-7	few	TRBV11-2	CASRYDRGPYEQYF	TGTGCCAGCAGATACGACAGGGGCCCCTACGAGCAGTACTTC
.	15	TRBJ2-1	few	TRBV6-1	CASSEGNSWVNEQFF	TGTGCCAGCAGTGAAGGTAATAGCTGGGTGAATGAGCAGTTCTTC
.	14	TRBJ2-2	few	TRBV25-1	CASSGVGVTGELFF	TGTGCCAGCAGTGGGGTAGGGGTCACCGGGGAGCTGTTTTTT
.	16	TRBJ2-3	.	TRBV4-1	CASSQDPQGKADTQYF	TGCGCCAGCAGCCAAGATCCTCAGGGGAAGGCAGATACGCAGTATTTT
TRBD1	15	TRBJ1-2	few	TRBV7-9	CASSARSGGSYGYTF	TGTGCCAGCAGCGCGCGATCAGGGGGATCCTATGGCTACACCTTC
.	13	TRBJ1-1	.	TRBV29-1	CSVGGGERTEAFF	TGCAGCGTGGGGGGGGGAGAGCGCACTGAAGCTTTCTTT
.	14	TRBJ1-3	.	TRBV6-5	CASSRRSSGNTIYF	TGTGCCAGCAGTAGGCGGAGCTCTGGAAACACCATATATTTT
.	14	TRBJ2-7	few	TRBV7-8	CASSKRGWGHEQYF	TGTGCCAGCAGCAAAAGGGGTTGGGGGCACGAGCAGTACTTC
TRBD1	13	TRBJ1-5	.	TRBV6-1	CASTLTGGQPQHF	TGTGCCAGCACCCTGACAGGGGGGCAGCCCCAGCATTTT
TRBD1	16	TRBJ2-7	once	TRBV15	CATSLTGTGDFHEQYF	TGTGCCACCAGCTTGACCGGGACAGGGGACTTCCACGAGCAGTACTTC
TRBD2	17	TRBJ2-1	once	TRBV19	CASSIDQAGVGYNEQFF	TGTGCCAGTAGTATAGATCAAGCGGGAGTGGGGTACAATGAGCAGTTCTTC
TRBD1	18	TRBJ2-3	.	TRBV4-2	CASSQVQGGQGMTDTQYF	TGTGCCAGCAGCCAAGTCCAGGGAGGACAGGGGATGACAGATACGCAGTATTTT
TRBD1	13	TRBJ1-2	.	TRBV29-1	CSVRDREKTGYTF	TGCAGCGTGAGGGACAGGGAAAAAACTGGCTACACCTTC
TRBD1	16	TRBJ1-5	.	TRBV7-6	CASSLGGDRRNQPQHF	TGTGCCAGCAGCTTAGGTGGGGACAGGCGCAATCAGCCCCAGCATTTT
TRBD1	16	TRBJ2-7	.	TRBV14	CASSQGPTGMAYEQYF	TGTGCCAGCAGCCAAGGCCCGACAGGGATGGCCTACGAGCAGTACTTC
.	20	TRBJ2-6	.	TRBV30	CAWSVLRPGRVQSGANVLTF	TGTGCCTGGAGTGTACTTCGACCTGGCAGGGTGCAGTCTGGGGCCAACGTCCTGACTTTC
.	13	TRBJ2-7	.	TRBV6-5	CASRGRVNHEQYF	TGTGCCAGCAGGGGCAGGGTCAACCACGAGCAGTACTTC
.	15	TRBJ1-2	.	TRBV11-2	CASSFSVSANYGYTF	TGTGCCAGCAGCTTCAGCGTTTCAGCTAACTATGGCTACACCTTC
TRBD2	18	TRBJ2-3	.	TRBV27	CASSLYGTSGRVTDTQYF	TGTGCCAGCAGTTTATATGGGACTAGCGGGAGAGTAACAGATACGCAGTATTTT
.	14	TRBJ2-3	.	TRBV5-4	CASGTGTSTDTQYF	TGTGCCAGCGGAACCGGGACTAGCACAGATACGCAGTATTTT
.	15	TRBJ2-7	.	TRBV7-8	CASSLGRGISYEQYF	TGTGCCAGCAGCTTGGGGAGGGGGATAAGCTACGAGCAGTACTTC
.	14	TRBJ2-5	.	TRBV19	CASSRWEREETRYF	TGTGCCAGTAGTAGGTGGGAGAGGGAAGAGACCCGGTACTTC
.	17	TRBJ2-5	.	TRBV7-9	CASSLVGSASAKETQYF	TGTGCCAGCAGCTTAGTCGGTTCGGCTAGCGCTAAAGAGACCCAGTACTTC
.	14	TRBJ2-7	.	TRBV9	CASSVGDTSYEQYF	TGTGCCAGCAGCGTAGGGGACACTTCCTACGAGCAGTACTTC
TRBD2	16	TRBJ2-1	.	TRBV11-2	CASSFSGSGYGNEQFF	TGTGCCAGCAGCTTTAGCGGGAGTGGATATGGGAATGAGCAGTTCTTC
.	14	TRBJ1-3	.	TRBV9	CASSVGTAGNTIYF	TGTGCCAGCAGCGTAGGGACAGCCGGAAACACCATATATTTT
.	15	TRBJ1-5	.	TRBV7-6	CASSRGSNSNQPQHF	TGTGCCAGCAGCCGCGGTTCCAATAGCAATCAGCCCCAGCATTTT
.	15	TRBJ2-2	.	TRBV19	CASSMYPANTGELFF	TGTGCCAGTAGTATGTATCCCGCGAACACCGGGGAGCTGTTTTTT